The rows below give T cell receptor beta chains drawn from one sample of a study of CD8+ T cells in alopecia areata. Produced via immunoSEQ multiplex PCR; TCRdb's table is partial and in-frame only. The data contain approximately 210,000 clones, roughly 64% of them singletons. Sequenced here: CD4+ T cells sorted from blood, sampled at week 4, from a patient treated with tofacitinib. The receptors stem from a human donor with alopecia areata. CDR3s include the opening cysteine and the closing phenylalanine or tryptophan. The D gene is left open where the match is weak. For some rows the clone size is stated as once, few or many, or as a class when expanded; others skip it.

v_gene	j_gene	abundance	d_gene	CDR3aa	CDR3nt
TRBV15	TRBJ2-5	once	TRBD2	CATSRDQLAGETQYF	TGTGCCACCAGCAGAGATCAACTAGCGGGGGAGACCCAGTACTTC
TRBV19	TRBJ1-2	once	TRBD1	CASSPTGHGYTF	TGTGCCAGTAGCCCGACAGGGCATGGCTACACCTTC
TRBV7-2	TRBJ2-3	few	.	CASSSGAGAVPATQYF	TGTGCCAGCAGCTCAGGGGCGGGAGCGGTCCCTGCTACGCAGTATTTT
TRBV11-3	TRBJ2-1	.	TRBD1	CASSVPGQLYNEQFF	TGTGCCAGCAGCGTCCCGGGACAGCTCTACAATGAGCAGTTCTTC
TRBV7-2	TRBJ2-7	.	.	CASSLGSHSYEQYF	TGTGCCAGCAGCTTAGGCAGTCACTCCTACGAGCAGTACTTC
TRBV29-1	TRBJ1-2	.	TRBD1	CSVEGQGSYGYTF	TGCAGCGTTGAGGGACAGGGCAGCTATGGCTACACCTTC
TRBV7-3	TRBJ1-1	.	TRBD1	CASSRATGEAFF	TGTGCCAGCAGCCGCGCGACAGGGGAAGCTTTCTTT
TRBV29-1	TRBJ2-2	.	.	CSVGWGPNTGELFF	TGCAGCGTTGGATGGGGGCCGAACACCGGGGAGCTGTTTTTT
TRBV27	TRBJ2-7	.	TRBD1	CASSRTGTGGTDEQYF	TGTGCCAGCAGTAGAACCGGGACAGGGGGAACGGACGAGCAGTACTTC
TRBV29-1	TRBJ2-7	once	.	CSVTEGTYEQYF	TGCAGCGTTACGGAGGGGACCTACGAGCAGTACTTC
TRBV5-4	TRBJ1-1	.	TRBD1	CASSLPTGVNTEAFF	TGTGCCAGCAGCCTGCCGACAGGGGTGAACACTGAAGCTTTCTTT
TRBV27	TRBJ2-7	.	TRBD1	CASRPWGQGYEQYF	TGTGCCAGCAGGCCTTGGGGACAGGGGTACGAGCAGTACTTC
TRBV29-1	TRBJ1-2	few	.	CSVDDSTEEAYGYTF	TGCAGCGTTGATGACTCGACGGAGGAGGCCTATGGCTACACCTTC
TRBV29-1	TRBJ2-5	few	.	CSVTYQETQYF	TGCAGCGTAACCTACCAAGAGACCCAGTACTTC
TRBV29-1	TRBJ2-3	.	.	CSVDHPPSTDTQYF	TGCAGCGTTGATCACCCACCTAGCACAGATACGCAGTATTTT
TRBV6-5	TRBJ2-3	.	TRBD2	CASSALAASTDTQYF	TGTGCCAGCAGTGCGCTAGCGGCTAGCACAGATACGCAGTATTTT
TRBV15	TRBJ2-5	.	.	CATSRDGGGRLETQYF	TGTGCCACCAGCAGAGATGGTGGGGGGCGCTTGGAGACCCAGTACTTC
TRBV7-2	TRBJ2-7	.	.	CASSLVVGMYEQYF	TGTGCCAGCAGCTTAGTGGTGGGAATGTACGAGCAGTACTTC
TRBV5-1	TRBJ2-3	once	TRBD1	CASSLGQGMTQYF	TGCGCCAGCAGCCTCGGACAGGGGATGACGCAGTATTTT
TRBV21-1	TRBJ1-2	.	.	CAGRRVGNTF	TGTGCCGGCCGTCGGGTTGGCAACACCTTC
TRBV7-9	TRBJ1-4	.	TRBD1	CASSLGQGDEKLFF	TGTGCCAGCAGCTTAGGACAGGGAGATGAAAAACTGTTTTTT
TRBV30	TRBJ2-2	once	.	CAWSAGRELFF	TGTGCCTGGAGTGCCGGTAGGGAGCTGTTTTTT
TRBV5-4	TRBJ2-7	.	.	CASSWRTTNEQYF	TGTGCCAGCAGCTGGAGGACTACGAACGAGCAGTACTTC
TRBV7-9	TRBJ2-4	.	TRBD1	CASSLEGAGKNIQYF	TGTGCCAGCAGCTTAGAGGGGGCTGGCAAAAACATTCAGTACTTC
TRBV15	TRBJ2-1	.	.	CATRAAGASVYNEQFF	TGTGCCACCAGAGCGGCAGGGGCGTCCGTCTACAATGAGCAGTTCTTC
TRBV4-3	TRBJ2-5	.	.	CASSQDRSIGRVETQYF	TGCGCCAGCAGCCAAGATCGAAGTATAGGAAGGGTTGAGACCCAGTACTTC
TRBV7-2	TRBJ1-1	.	.	CASSLGQPTIEAFF	TGTGCCAGCAGCTTAGGTCAGCCGACCATTGAAGCTTTCTTT
TRBV7-9	TRBJ1-2	.	.	CASSRDSIYGYTF	TGTGCCAGCAGTAGAGACAGCATCTATGGCTACACCTTC
TRBV20-1	TRBJ1-1	few	.	CSASRVVEAFF	TGCAGTGCTAGTAGGGTGGTGGAAGCTTTCTTT
TRBV27	TRBJ1-2	.	TRBD1	CASSRQGNYGYTF	TGTGCCAGCAGCAGACAGGGGAACTATGGCTACACCTTC
TRBV7-6	TRBJ1-5	.	.	CASSLAGQPQHF	TGTGCCAGCAGTTTAGCGGGTCAGCCCCAGCATTTT
TRBV7-2	TRBJ1-2	.	.	CASSLAGPGDIYGYTF	TGTGCCAGCAGCTTGGCGGGACCGGGGGATATTTATGGCTACACCTTC
TRBV29-1	TRBJ1-1	.	.	CSVEPTPNTEAFF	TGCAGCGTGGAACCGACACCGAACACTGAAGCTTTCTTT
TRBV4-2	TRBJ1-1	few	.	CASSPKAGVSTEAFF	TGTGCCAGCAGCCCTAAGGCAGGGGTGAGCACTGAAGCTTTCTTT
TRBV4-2	TRBJ2-7	few	.	CASSQDQSGANEQYF	TGTGCCAGCAGCCAAGATCAGTCAGGGGCCAACGAGCAGTACTTC
TRBV10-3	TRBJ2-2	.	.	CAISETANTGELFF	TGTGCCATCAGTGAGACAGCGAACACCGGGGAGCTGTTTTTT
TRBV6-5	TRBJ2-7	.	.	CASSYSSTDTYEQYF	TGTGCCAGCAGTTACTCTTCCACAGATACCTACGAGCAGTACTTC
TRBV6-6	TRBJ1-3	.	.	CASSYQMSNSGNTIYF	TGTGCCAGCAGTTACCAGATGAGTAACTCTGGAAACACCATATATTTT
TRBV2	TRBJ1-1	few	.	CASSVEVMNTEAFF	TGTGCCAGCAGTGTGGAGGTCATGAACACTGAAGCTTTCTTT